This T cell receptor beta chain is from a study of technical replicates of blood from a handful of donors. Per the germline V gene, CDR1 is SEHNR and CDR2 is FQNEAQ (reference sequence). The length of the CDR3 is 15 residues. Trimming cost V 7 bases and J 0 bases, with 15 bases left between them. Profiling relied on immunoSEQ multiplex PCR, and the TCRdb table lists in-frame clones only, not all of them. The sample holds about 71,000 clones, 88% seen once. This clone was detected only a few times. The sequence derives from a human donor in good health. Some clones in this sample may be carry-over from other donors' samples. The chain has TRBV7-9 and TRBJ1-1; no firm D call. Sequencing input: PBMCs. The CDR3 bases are TGTGCCAGCACTTTAGGAGGGAGAATGAACACTGAAGCTTTCTTT. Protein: CASTLGGRMNTEAFF.